This TCR beta chain was profiled in a study of molecular identifiers for immune sequencing clone quantification. MiXCR was run by TCRdb on the PCR reads, yielding one entry per CDR3 protein. The sample carries 250,000 to 350,000 distinct CDR3 sequences, 20% to 25% recorded once. Germline CDR1 SGHVS, CDR2 FNYEAQ. Trimming cost V 5 bases and J 6 bases, with 13 bases left between them. CDR3 length: 14 amino acids. This clonotype has ten or more counts. Sequenced: naive CD8+ T cells from blood, with Jurkat cell RNA spiked in. Subset described: FACS-sorted CD8+CD4-CCR7+CD45RA+ naive T cells. The origin of this receptor is a human donor in good health. Some libraries in this study had Jurkat cell RNA spiked in. The rearrangement links TRBV7-6 to TRBJ2-2, with a weak D call TRBD2 (5 bases). CDR3 region: CASSAGLGSGELFF. CDR3 DNA: TGTGCCAGCAGCGCAGGACTGGGGTCCGGGGAGCTGTTTTTT.